What follows are 6 T cell receptor beta chains derived from one specimen sequenced in a study of T-cell reconstitution after alpha-beta-depleted transplantation in children. Library preparation (for TCRbeta) was performed with unique molecular identifiers. From the PCR reads, TCRdb called clonotypes with MiXCR, one entry per CDR3 protein. The table has about 170,000 distinct CDR3 sequences, more than 9.5% seen once. The sequencing used PBMCs, collected before TCRalphabeta/CD19-depleted stem cell transplant. The receptor set was obtained from a boy aged 2-9 years with acute myeloid leukemia, due to receive a stem cell transplant.

This clonotype has ten or more counts. The V call is TRBV5-1, the J call TRBJ2-1; 11 positions match TRBD2. The CDR3 spans 13 residues. J was trimmed by 5 bases and V by 5 bases; bases with no gene match: 0. Germline-derived CDR1 and CDR2 are SGHRS and YFSETQ. CDR3 bases: TGCGCCAGCAGGACTAGCGGGAACAATGAGCAGTTCTTC. This codes for CASRTSGNNEQFF.

This clonotype was observed at least ten times. The chain joins TRBV28 to TRBJ1-2; TRBD1 matches 7 bases. V gave up 8 bases and J gave up 4 bases; unmatched junction bases: 4. Germline V lookup: CDR1 MDHEN, CDR2 SYDVKM. The CDR3 is 12 amino acids. The CDR3 bases are TGTGCCAGCGGGGACAGTGGCTATGGCTACACCTTC. It yields the protein CASGDSGYGYTF.

The V and J genes are TRBV7-3 and TRBJ2-3; no firm D call. Germline loops: CDR1 SGHTA, CDR2 FQGTGA. The CDR3 contains 15 residues. V shed 1 base and J shed 0 bases, with 8 bases lying between them. CDR3 protein: CASSLNFASTDTQYF. The CDR3, as DNA: TGTGCCAGCAGCTTAAATTTCGCCAGCACAGATACGCAGTATTTT.

This clonotype was picked up a small number of times. The gene calls are TRBV10-3 and TRBJ2-5, with 9 bases aligning to TRBD2. This CDR3 contains 16 residues. The germline CDR1 and CDR2 sequences are ENHRY and SYGVKD. V was pared by 2 bases and J by 2 bases, with 6 bases of the junction left unmatched. The CDR3 protein is CAISEGRLAEQETQYF. The CDR3, as DNA: TGTGCCATCAGTGAGGGAAGACTAGCGGAACAAGAGACCCAGTACTTC.

This clonotype was seen many times. The CDR3 protein is CASSQMTGSNQPQHF. In DNA form, the CDR3 reads TGTGCCAGCTCTCAGATGACAGGTAGCAATCAGCCCCAGCATTTT. The gene calls are TRBV18 and TRBJ1-5, with D maybe TRBD1 (6 bases). Germline CDR1 is KGHSH and CDR2 is LQKENI. The length of the CDR3 is 15 residues. V was cut by 6 bases and J by 0 bases, with 12 bases left in between.

This clonotype was seen ten or more times. The chain joins TRBV12-3 or TRBV12-4 to TRBJ2-1, with D possibly TRBD2 on 6 matching bases. V shed 3 bases and J shed 7 bases, with 16 bases lying between them. The CDR3 sequence is 15 residues long. In DNA form, the CDR3 reads TGTGCCAGCAGTTTCGCGGACTACCCGAATAATGAGCAGTTCTTC. This translates into CASSFADYPNNEQFF.